This entry describes one T cell receptor (beta chain). This CDR3 region has 16 residues. Germline loops: CDR1 SGHRS, CDR2 YFSETQ. The V end was cut by 3 bases, the J end by 3 bases, with 15 bases between. The data belong to a study of identifying expanded T cells in peripheral blood. During the collection period, no donor immune events like infections were recorded. Assay: immunoSEQ multiplex PCR; the TCRdb copy retains only in-frame clones and omits some. Of roughly 90,000 clones listed, 85% are singletons. The material sequenced was blood. The clonotype originates from a person between 18 and 75 years old in good health. The rearrangement links TRBV5-1 to TRBJ2-2; D possibly corresponds to TRBD1 (6 bases). The DNA for the CDR3 is TGCGCCAGCAGCTCGTCAGGGACAAGCTACACCGGGGAGCTGTTTTTT. Amino acids: CASSSSGTSYTGELFF.